These 32 T cell receptor beta chains were sequenced from one sample in a study of regulatory T cells in long-lasting Graves disease. Assembly of TCR beta libraries relied on iRepertoire HTBI primers together with Arm-PCR of CDR3 regions. TCRdb called the multiplex PCR reads again in MiXCR, with one record for every CDR3 protein. This sample yields roughly 500,000 distinct CDR3 sequences, of which 12% to 15% are seen a single time; around a sixth belongs to the top ten. Time point specified: newly diagnosed GD, antithyroid drugs for less than 3 months. PBMC-derived RNA was used for the TCR library. This same sample was also part of a study on T cells in Graves' hyperthyroidism and ophthalmopathy.

The material sequenced was peripheral blood mononuclear cells (PBMCs), taken at new diagnosis, from a patient treated with antithyroid drugs. All receptors come from a woman in her forties or fifties with Graves disease.

This clonotype appeared many times. The rearrangement joins TRBV18 to TRBJ2-5; 8 bases line up with TRBD1. The CDR3 totals 13 residues. Germline-derived CDR1 and CDR2 are KGHSH and LQKENI. With V trimmed by 10 bases and J by 1 base, 5 bases remained unmatched. CDR3 nucleotide sequence: TGTGCCACCTTGGACAGGGCCCAAGAGACCCAGTACTTC. Its translation: CATLDRAQETQYF.

The chain employs TRBV5-1 and TRBJ2-5, with 13 bases fitting TRBD2. There are 17 residues in the CDR3. J was trimmed by 5 bases and V by 4 bases; bases with no gene match: 11. Looked up from germline, CDR1 is SGHRS and CDR2 is YFSETQ. The CDR3 DNA is TGCGCCAGCAGCACGGGGACTAGCGGGAAACTCGGGGAGACCCAGTACTTC. Amino acid sequence: CASSTGTSGKLGETQYF.

This clonotype was recorded many times. The chain has TRBV9 and TRBJ1-1; D remains ambiguous. Germline CDR1 is SGDLS and CDR2 is YYNGEE. The V end lost 0 bases, the J end lost 0 bases, and 9 bases lay between the germline ends. The CDR3 consists of 15 residues. The CDR3 region has the DNA TGTGCCAGCAGCGTAGACGTACACCTGAACACTGAAGCTTTCTTT. It yields the protein CASSVDVHLNTEAFF. The variable domain in full, with the rest retrieved from reference TRBV9 and TRBJ1-1, is DSGVTQTPKHLITATGQRVTLRCSPRSGDLSVYWYQQSLDQGLQFLIQYYNGEERAKGNILERFSAQQFPDLHSELNLSSLELGDSALYFCASSVDVHLNTEAFFGQGTRLTVV.

This clonotype was seen many times. This chain uses TRBV27 with TRBJ1-1; 11 nucleotides match TRBD1. There are 16 residues in the CDR3. The ends lost 1 base at V and 0 bases at J; junction bases unmatched: 1. CDR1 is MNHEY, CDR2 SMNVEV, per germline (reference sequence). The CDR3 bases are TGTGCCAGCAGTTTATGGACAGGGGGCATGAACACTGAAGCTTTCTTT. This encodes CASSLWTGGMNTEAFF.

This clonotype was detected ten times or more. The chain couples TRBV28 to TRBJ2-4; D gene uncertain. CDR1 MDHEN and CDR2 SYDVKM come from the germline V gene. The CDR3 spans 13 residues. Deletions cut 7 bases from V and 7 bases from J, with 14 bases between. The DNA for the CDR3 is TGTGCCAGCACCTGGGCGCAGGTGAACATTCAGTACTTC. It specifies CASTWAQVNIQYF.

This clonotype was seen a few times. The V and J genes are TRBV6-2 or TRBV6-3 and TRBJ1-4; 9 nucleotides match TRBD1. The V gene end was trimmed by 2 bases and the J gene end by 7 bases; junction bases not matched to a gene: 5. The CDR3 contains 15 residues. Germline V lookup: CDR1 MNHEY, CDR2 SVGEGT. The DNA of the CDR3 is TGTGCCAGCAGTTACACAGGGGGCGGAGGTGAAAAACTGTTTTTT. This codes for CASSYTGGGGEKLFF.

This clonotype has at least ten counts. The V gene is TRBV7-9, the J gene TRBJ2-7, with TRBD1 matching over 11 bases. Germline CDR1 and CDR2: SEHNR and FQNEAQ (reference sequence). The CDR3 is 14 residues long. Trimming took 1 base from V and 6 from J; bases not matched to a gene: 2. The CDR3 bases are TGTGCCAGCAGCTTAGAGGGGACAGGGGGCGAGCAGTACTTC. It translates to CASSLEGTGGEQYF.

Notes on this clonotype: Germline is not matched at one junction end, which may reflect a read error. The chain has TRBV11-1 and TRBJ2-3; 11 bases line up with TRBD2. Germline CDR1 SGHAT, CDR2 FQDESV (reference sequence). This CDR3 has 17 amino acids. The CDR3 DNA reads as TGTGCCAGCAGCTTCGGAAGACTAGCGGGACCCACAGATACGCAGTCTTTT. It encodes CASSFGRLAGPTDTQSF. The variable domain in full, with the rest retrieved from reference TRBV11-1 and TRBJ2-3, is EAEVAQSPRYKITEKSQAVAFWCDPISGHATLYWYRQILGQGPELLVQFQDESVVDDSQLPKDRFSAERLKGVDSTLKIQPAELGDSAMYLCASSFGRLAGPTDTQSFGPGTRLTVL.

This clonotype appeared once. The genes are TRBV9 and TRBJ2-3; D gene unclear. V lost 6 bases and J lost 2, with 7 bases in between. CDR3 length: 12 residues. Germline V gene lookup returns CDR1 SGDLS and CDR2 YYNGEE. CDR3: CASTAVTDTQYF. The CDR3 DNA follows: TGTGCCAGCACCGCAGTCACAGATACGCAGTATTTT.

In regard to this clonotype: A clone one base away is much larger, so this may be a read error. The chain uses TRBV10-3 and TRBJ1-5; D gene ambiguous. This CDR3 comprises 15 residues. Germline V gives CDR1 ENHRY, CDR2 SYGVKD. V dropped 3 bases and J dropped 3 bases, with 12 bases sitting between them. The CDR3 nucleotides read TGTGCCATCAGTGAAATTGACGTGTCCAATCAGCCCCAGCATTTT. This codes for CAISEIDVSNQPQHF.

This clonotype came up a few times. The chain carries TRBV3-1 and TRBJ2-3; D gene ambiguous. Germline values: CDR1 LGHDT, CDR2 YNNKEL (reference sequence). Trimming removed 1 base from V and 9 bases from J, with 8 bases in between. The CDR3 runs 12 residues. The CDR3 loop is CASSQALATQYF. The CDR3 region has the DNA TGTGCCAGCAGCCAAGCGTTAGCCACGCAGTATTTT.

This clonotype was counted at least ten times. The chain joins TRBV6-1 to TRBJ2-7; D is perhaps TRBD1 (6 bases). V dropped 5 bases and J dropped 2 bases, with 13 bases sitting between them. The CDR3 has 14 amino acids. The germline CDR1 and CDR2 sequences are MNHNS and SASEGT. CDR3 nucleotides: TGTGCCAGCAGTCAAACAGGGATTGCCTACGAGCAGTACTTC. It encodes CASSQTGIAYEQYF.

In its sample, this clonotype was seen a few times. The V call is TRBV11-2, the J call TRBJ2-1; 12 bases map to TRBD2. V dropped 1 base and J dropped 8; count of bases not matched to a gene: 18. The germline gives CDR1 SGHAT, CDR2 FQNNGV. The CDR3 is 20 amino acids. The CDR3 reads CASSLVRLGTSGRGFDEQFF. CDR3 bases: TGTGCCAGCAGCTTAGTGCGCCTCGGGACTAGCGGGCGAGGTTTCGATGAGCAGTTCTTC.

There are many counts of this clonotype. This chain joins TRBV30 and TRBJ1-1, with D possibly being TRBD1 (5 bases). Trimming pared 4 bases from V and 1 base from J, leaving 13 bases between. This CDR3 has 14 amino acids. The germline gives CDR1 GTSNPN, CDR2 SVGIG (reference sequence). DNA for the CDR3: TGTGCCTGGAACGGCAGGGATTGGAACACTGAAGCTTTCTTT. Protein sequence: CAWNGRDWNTEAFF.

V and J are TRBV30 and TRBJ2-1; 9 bases match TRBD2. The CDR3 has 19 amino acids. Trimming took 1 base from V and 1 from J; bases not matched to a gene: 14. Germline V gene data show CDR1 as GTSNPN and CDR2 as SVGIG (reference sequence). DNA for the CDR3: TGTGCCTGGAGTGGCCGTCGACTAGCGGCTTCTTTTTCCTACAATGAGCAGTTCTTC. It encodes CAWSGRRLAASFSYNEQFF.

This clonotype was seen a handful of times. The rearrangement joins TRBV27 to TRBJ2-2; 8 nucleotides align to TRBD2. This CDR3 has 15 amino acids. Germline V gives CDR1 MNHEY, CDR2 SMNVEV (reference sequence). Trimming removed 5 bases from V and 5 bases from J; junction bases left unmatched: 7. The CDR3 is CASSHSGRYTGELFF. CDR3 nucleotide sequence: TGTGCCAGCAGTCACAGCGGGAGATATACCGGGGAGCTGTTTTTT.

Many counts were recorded for this clonotype. The gene calls are TRBV28 and TRBJ1-4; D remains ambiguous. The CDR3 is 14 residues long. V lost 8 bases and J lost 3, with 13 bases in between. CDR1 and CDR2 from the germline V gene are MDHEN and SYDVKM. The CDR3 loop reads CASGSKGPNEKLFF. Written as DNA, the CDR3 is TGTGCCAGCGGATCGAAAGGGCCTAATGAAAAACTGTTTTTT.

The chain links TRBV20-1 to TRBJ2-3; D gene unclear. Per germline, CDR1 DFQATT and CDR2 SNEGSKA (reference sequence). V lost 6 bases and J 1 base, leaving 11 bases between the germline ends. This CDR3 has 13 residues. The CDR3 loop reads CSAQKDGTDTQYF. The CDR3 nucleotides are TGCAGTGCCCAGAAGGACGGCACAGATACGCAGTATTTT.

This clonotype was seen only once. The V call is TRBV2, the J call TRBJ2-3; 13 bases fit TRBD2. Trimming took 6 bases from V and 3 from J; bases not matched to a gene: 3. This CDR3 is built from 15 residues. Per germline, CDR1 SNHLY and CDR2 FYNNEI. The CDR3 DNA is TGTGCCAGCAGGTCGGGACTAGCGGGGACAGATACGCAGTATTTT. Translating gives CASRSGLAGTDTQYF.

This clonotype has ten or more counts. The V and J genes are TRBV2 and TRBJ1-3; 8 bases align to TRBD1. CDR1 is SNHLY and CDR2 is FYNNEI in the germline V gene. V was clipped by 6 bases and J by 4 bases; unmatched bases: 8. The CDR3 is 15 residues long. For the CDR3, the DNA is TGTGCCAGCAGACCCACTACAGGGGGAGGAAACACCATATATTTT. This codes for CASRPTTGGGNTIYF.

Ten or more counts support this clonotype. CDR3 loop: CASSRDRSEKLFF. DNA for the CDR3: TGTGCCAGCAGTCGGGACAGATCAGAAAAACTGTTTTTT. The chain carries TRBV2 and TRBJ1-4, with TRBD1 matching over 7 bases. The CDR3 length is 13 residues. Trimming cost V 5 bases and J 8 bases; bases outside gene matches: 5. CDR1 is SNHLY and CDR2 is FYNNEI in the germline V gene.

Note on this clonotype: A clone one base away is much larger, so this may be a read error. This chain connects TRBV28 to TRBJ1-4; tentative D call: TRBD1 (5 bases). V dropped 5 bases and J dropped 7 bases, with 11 bases sitting between them. CDR1 MDHEN and CDR2 SYDVKM come from the germline V gene. There are 13 residues in the CDR3. The CDR3, as DNA: TGTGCCAGCAGTGTGCAGGGAAGTGAAAAACTGTTTTTT. Residues: CASSVQGSEKLFF.

This clonotype was observed a few times. V usage is TRBV19 and J usage is TRBJ2-1; tentatively, D is TRBD2 (6 bases). CDR1 is LNHDA, CDR2 SQIVND, per germline (reference sequence). Trimming took 1 base from V and 1 from J, leaving 8 bases between them. This CDR3 has 15 amino acids. CDR3 region: CASSIGRGSYNEQFF. CDR3 nucleotides: TGTGCCAGTAGTATAGGGAGGGGTTCCTACAATGAGCAGTTCTTC.

This clonotype was recorded at least ten times. The chain couples TRBV9 to TRBJ1-6; D might be TRBD1 (5 bases). V was trimmed by 0 bases and J by 1 base, leaving 14 bases between them. From germline, CDR1 is SGDLS and CDR2 YYNGEE. This CDR3 spans 18 amino acids. CDR3 region: CASSVEGTAGSYNSPLHF. The CDR3 bases are TGTGCCAGCAGCGTAGAAGGGACGGCGGGGTCCTATAATTCACCCCTCCACTTT.

This clonotype has only a few counts. The rearrangement joins TRBV18 to TRBJ1-4; no clear D gene. CDR1 and CDR2 from the germline V gene are KGHSH and LQKENI. The V gene lost 6 bases and the J gene lost 8 bases, with 22 bases spanning the gap. The CDR3 is 16 amino acids. The CDR3 loop reads CASSPGGVAGREKLFF. In nucleotides, the CDR3 is TGTGCCAGCTCCCCCGGCGGGGTTGCAGGCAGGGAAAAACTGTTTTTT.

The table lists this clonotype with many counts. The V and J genes are TRBV27 and TRBJ1-1, with a weak D call TRBD1 (6 bases). This CDR3 is built from 14 residues. Germline values: CDR1 MNHEY, CDR2 SMNVEV (reference sequence). Between the trimmed V and J ends, which lost 5 bases and 0 bases, there was a span of 10 bases. The CDR3 here is CASSAQGMNTEAFF. In nucleotides, the CDR3 is TGTGCCAGCAGTGCACAGGGTATGAACACTGAAGCTTTCTTT.

This clonotype was counted ten times or more. The chain links TRBV7-2 to TRBJ2-7; D is unresolved. V was clipped by 8 bases and J by 3 bases, with 11 bases between them. There are 12 residues in the CDR3. Germline CDR1 is SGHTA and CDR2 is FQGNSA. The CDR3, as DNA: TGTGCCAGCTCGAGAGCGAACTACGAGCAGTACTTC. This codes for CASSRANYEQYF.

The chain combines TRBV9 with TRBJ1-5, with D possibly TRBD1 on 5 matching bases. The CDR3 loop spans 15 amino acids. Between the trimmed V and J ends, which lost 4 bases and 6 bases, there was a span of 17 bases. The V gene's germline CDR1 is SGDLS and CDR2 YYNGEE. CDR3 sequence reads: CASSLTGGEGQPQHF. In nucleotides, the CDR3 is TGTGCCAGCAGCCTAACCGGAGGGGAAGGTCAGCCCCAGCATTTT.

The table lists this clonotype with a few counts. The V call is TRBV12-5, the J call TRBJ2-1, with D maybe TRBD1 (5 bases). Germline V gene lookup returns CDR1 LGHNT and CDR2 FRNRAP. The CDR3 is made up of 12 amino acids. The V end lost 2 bases, the J end lost 9 bases, and 8 bases lay between the germline ends. This chain's CDR3 is CASGLPRGEQFF. CDR3 in DNA: TGTGCTAGTGGTTTGCCAAGGGGTGAGCAGTTCTTC.

This clonotype was counted between two and nine times. CDR3 amino acids: CASSYSQGKNIQYF. CDR3 DNA: TGTGCCAGCAGTTACTCTCAGGGGAAGAACATTCAGTACTTC. The chain joins TRBV6-9 to TRBJ2-4; maybe TRBD1 (6 bases). Between the trimmed V and J ends, which lost 3 bases and 7 bases, there was a span of 13 bases. Germline CDR1 and CDR2: MNHGY and SVAAGI. The CDR3 has 14 residues.

This clonotype was counted between two and nine times. This chain joins TRBV25-1 and TRBJ1-6, with 10 bases identical to TRBD1. The V segment lost 5 bases and the J segment 8 bases; nucleotides outside the gene matches: 3. The germline V gene has CDR1 MGHDK and CDR2 SYGVNS. CDR3 length equals 14 residues. CDR3 in DNA: TGTGCCAGCAGTTGGACAGGGGGTGATTCACCCCTCCACTTT. It yields the protein CASSWTGGDSPLHF. Full variable domain (remainder filled in from reference TRBV25-1 and TRBJ1-6): EADIYQTPRYLVIGTGKKITLECSQTMGHDKMYWYQQDPGMELHLIHYSYGVNSTEKGDLSSESTVSRIRTEHFPLTLESARPSHTSQYLCASSWTGGDSPLHFGNGTRLTVT.

Many counts were recorded for this clonotype. The chain recombines TRBV4-1 with TRBJ1-1; unclear D gene. CDR1 is MGHRA and CDR2 is YSYEKL in the germline V gene. This CDR3 has 15 residues. V lost 0 bases and J 1 base, leaving 9 bases between the germline ends. The chain's CDR3 is CASSQESQANTEAFF. The CDR3 bases are TGCGCCAGCAGCCAAGAAAGTCAGGCGAACACTGAAGCTTTCTTT.